This is a list of T cell receptor beta chains from one sample in a study of Graves' ophthalmopathy and Graves' hyperthyroidism. TCRdb analysed the multiplex PCR reads with MiXCR anew, one entry per CDR3 protein. Here the sample spans 35,000 to 50,000 distinct CDR3 sequences, approximately 53% being singletons. Sequenced input: peripheral blood. The receptors derive from an adult woman with stable Graves' hyperthyroidism. CDR3s include the opening cysteine and the closing phenylalanine or tryptophan. The order of the fields is CDR3 DNA, CDR3 protein, D gene, J gene, V gene, clone size. D genes are given only for firm matches. Clone size is given for some rows only: seen once, a few or many times, or a class if the clone is expanded.

DNA: TGCAGCCAAGGGGGCGGGGAAGTTTACGAGCAGTACTTC; CDR3: CSQGGGEVYEQYF; D: -; J: TRBJ2-7; V: TRBV29-1; size: -
DNA: TGTGCCAGCCGTTCCCCTTGGACAGGGATCTATGGCTACACCTTC; CDR3: CASRSPWTGIYGYTF; D: TRBD1; J: TRBJ1-2; V: TRBV27; size: many
DNA: -; CDR3: CASSFYICSARDLQRLSSYEQYF; D: -; J: TRBJ2-7; V: TRBV7-6; size: once
DNA: TGTGCCAGCAGCTGGACAGGGGTGGAAAAACTGTTTTTT; CDR3: CASSWTGVEKLFF; D: TRBD1; J: TRBJ1-4; V: TRBV6-1; size: many
DNA: TGCAGTGCCCGCGACAGGGGCGGGGGGACTGAAGCTTTCTTT; CDR3: CSARDRGGGTEAFF; D: TRBD1; J: TRBJ1-1; V: TRBV20-1; size: -
DNA: TGTGCCAGCACCTCCCAGGGGGTAGATCAGCCCCAGCATTTT; CDR3: CASTSQGVDQPQHF; D: TRBD1; J: TRBJ1-5; V: TRBV6-6; size: medium-sized
DNA: TGTGCCAGCAGTGGGGAGCGGGGGAGGCCCTCTGGAAACACCATATATTTT; CDR3: CASSGERGRPSGNTIYF; D: -; J: TRBJ1-3; V: TRBV12-3/TRBV12-4; size: -
DNA: TGTGCCAGCTCTGTCCGGGGGGTCCGAGATACGCGGTATTTT; CDR3: CASSVRGVRDTRYF; D: TRBD2; J: TRBJ2-3; V: TRBV28; size: -
DNA: TGTGCCAGCAGTTCCAGACTGATCTTGGATTCACCCCTCCACTTT; CDR3: CASSSRLILDSPLHF; D: -; J: TRBJ1-6; V: TRBV12-3/TRBV12-4; size: medium-sized
DNA: TGTGCCAGCAGCAGAGAGACAGTCTACGAGCAGTACTTC; CDR3: CASSRETVYEQYF; D: -; J: TRBJ2-7; V: TRBV13; size: -
DNA: TGTGCCAGCAGCTTAGGTGCGGTTGGGACAGGGGAGGAGACCCAGTACTTC; CDR3: CASSLGAVGTGEETQYF; D: TRBD1; J: TRBJ2-5; V: TRBV7-6; size: -
DNA: TGTGCCAGCAGAGGTGGTCCACCCCCTGGGGCCAACGTCCTGACTTTC; CDR3: CASRGGPPPGANVLTF; D: -; J: TRBJ2-6; V: TRBV25-1; size: -
DNA: TGTGCCAGCAGCTTAGCCCGGGACAGCAACAATGAGCAGTTCTTC; CDR3: CASSLARDSNNEQFF; D: TRBD1; J: TRBJ2-1; V: TRBV7-3; size: -
DNA: TGCGCCAGTGGACGGCTAAACACCGGGGAGCTGTTTTTT; CDR3: CASGRLNTGELFF; D: -; J: TRBJ2-2; V: TRBV4-1; size: many
DNA: TGTGCCATCAGTCCTAGCGGGGGGTACCAAGAGACCCAGTACTTC; CDR3: CAISPSGGYQETQYF; D: TRBD2; J: TRBJ2-5; V: TRBV10-3; size: -
DNA: TGTGCCAGCAGTTTCGCGTATTCAACTAATGAAAAACTGTTTTTT; CDR3: CASSFAYSTNEKLFF; D: -; J: TRBJ1-4; V: TRBV28; size: many
DNA: TGTGCCAGCAGTGAGGGACAGGGGCCGCGTGGCTACACCTTC; CDR3: CASSEGQGPRGYTF; D: TRBD1; J: TRBJ1-2; V: TRBV6-6; size: few
DNA: TGTGCCAGCAGCGTTGAAGGTTGGCTAGCGGGAGTTCAGCAGTACTTC; CDR3: CASSVEGWLAGVQQYF; D: TRBD2; J: TRBJ2-7; V: TRBV9; size: -
DNA: TGTGCCTGCCAGTCGAACGACAGACTCTATGGCTACACCTTC; CDR3: CACQSNDRLYGYTF; D: -; J: TRBJ1-2; V: TRBV6-1; size: -
DNA: TGTGCCAGCAGCCTTGGACCTGCTGAACCCCAGCATTTT; CDR3: CASSLGPAEPQHF; D: -; J: TRBJ1-5; V: TRBV5-6; size: many
DNA: TGTGCCAGCAGTTACTTGACTAGCGGGGGACGCGAGCAGTACTTC; CDR3: CASSYLTSGGREQYF; D: TRBD2; J: TRBJ2-7; V: TRBV6-5; size: once
DNA: TGTGCCTGGGTGCCTCAAGGGGCGCGGAGGAACACTGAAGCTTTCTTT; CDR3: CAWVPQGARRNTEAFF; D: -; J: TRBJ1-1; V: TRBV30; size: many
DNA: TGTGCCAGCAGTGATGACAGGGGAAACTATGGCTACACCTTC; CDR3: CASSDDRGNYGYTF; D: TRBD1; J: TRBJ1-2; V: TRBV2; size: -
DNA: TGTGCCAGCAGCCACGGGGGTACTGAAGCTTCCTTT; CDR3: CASSHGGTEASF; D: -; J: TRBJ1-1; V: TRBV11-2; size: -
DNA: TGCGCCAGCAGGGAAGATAGCAATCAGCCCCAGCATTTT; CDR3: CASREDSNQPQHF; D: -; J: TRBJ1-5; V: TRBV5-1; size: medium-sized
DNA: TGTGCCAGCCGGGACAGGGTCGGGACCCAGTACTTC; CDR3: CASRDRVGTQYF; D: TRBD1; J: TRBJ2-5; V: TRBV10-3; size: few
DNA: TGTGCCAGCAGCTTAGGCGGAAAATATGGCTACACCTTC; CDR3: CASSLGGKYGYTF; D: -; J: TRBJ1-2; V: TRBV5-1; size: -
DNA: TGCAGTGCTAAGAGGGGGGATAGGAGCTCCTATAATTCACCCCTCCACTTT; CDR3: CSAKRGDRSSYNSPLHF; D: -; J: TRBJ1-6; V: TRBV20-1; size: many
DNA: TGTGCCAGTCCCGGACTAGCGGGACCACGGCAGTACTTC; CDR3: CASPGLAGPRQYF; D: TRBD2; J: TRBJ2-7; V: TRBV2; size: -
DNA: TGCAGTGCTAGTGGACCCAATCAGCCCCAGCATTTT; CDR3: CSASGPNQPQHF; D: -; J: TRBJ1-5; V: TRBV20-1; size: -
DNA: TGCAGTGTTGACAGGGGGGGACAGCTGAACACTGAAGCTTTCTTT; CDR3: CSVDRGGQLNTEAFF; D: TRBD1; J: TRBJ1-1; V: TRBV20-1; size: -
DNA: TGCAGCGTCTTGGGGACAGCTAACTATGGCTACACCTTC; CDR3: CSVLGTANYGYTF; D: TRBD1; J: TRBJ1-2; V: TRBV29-1; size: -
DNA: TGTGCCACCAGTGAAGGACCCGGGACAGGGGGCGCGGCAGGCTACACCTTC; CDR3: CATSEGPGTGGAAGYTF; D: TRBD1; J: TRBJ1-2; V: TRBV24-1; size: -
DNA: TGTGCCAGCAGTGCTAGGGCAGCCTACGAGCAGTACTTC; CDR3: CASSARAAYEQYF; D: -; J: TRBJ2-7; V: TRBV2; size: -
DNA: TGTGTCAGCAGCTTCGGCAGCAACTTCGAGCAGCACTTC; CDR3: CVSSFGSNFEQHF; D: -; J: TRBJ2-7; V: TRBV11-2; size: -
DNA: TGTGCCAGCAGCCCCTGGGAGCTCTACACCTTC; CDR3: CASSPWELYTF; D: -; J: TRBJ1-2; V: TRBV2; size: few
DNA: TGTGCCAGCAGTCTGGCCGGGCAACCCCAGCATTTT; CDR3: CASSLAGQPQHF; D: -; J: TRBJ1-5; V: TRBV5-6; size: many
DNA: TGTGCTAGTGGTTTGGGACCTGTCCTGGAGCAAGCTTTCTTT; CDR3: CASGLGPVLEQAFF; D: -; J: TRBJ1-1; V: TRBV12-5; size: medium-sized
DNA: TGTGCCAGCAGCTCCACAGGGTATAGCAATCAGCCCCAGCATTTT; CDR3: CASSSTGYSNQPQHF; D: -; J: TRBJ1-5; V: TRBV6-1; size: many
DNA: TGTGCCAGCAGCGCACAGACGTTTAGCAATCAGCCCCAGCATTTT; CDR3: CASSAQTFSNQPQHF; D: -; J: TRBJ1-5; V: TRBV7-2; size: medium-sized
DNA: TGCAGCGTTGCCAAGGGGGTAGGGGACACTGAAGCTTTCTTT; CDR3: CSVAKGVGDTEAFF; D: -; J: TRBJ1-1; V: TRBV29-1; size: few
DNA: TGTGCCAGCAGCTTTAACAGGGAGGAGACCCAGTACTTC; CDR3: CASSFNREETQYF; D: -; J: TRBJ2-5; V: TRBV7-9; size: -
DNA: TGTGCCAGCAGTTTTACGACAGGGGTAAATGAAAAACTGTTTTTT; CDR3: CASSFTTGVNEKLFF; D: TRBD1; J: TRBJ1-4; V: TRBV28; size: many
DNA: TGTGCCAGCAGCCAAGAGAGGGCCTACACCTTC; CDR3: CASSQERAYTF; D: -; J: TRBJ1-2; V: TRBV3-1; size: many
DNA: TGTGCCACCTCAGCTTCTAATGAAAAACTGCTTTTT; CDR3: CATSASNEKLLF; D: -; J: TRBJ1-4; V: TRBV10-3; size: -
DNA: TGTGCCAGCAGCTCGATTCAGGGGGGGAATTCACCCCTCCACTTC; CDR3: CASSSIQGGNSPLHF; D: TRBD1; J: TRBJ1-6; V: TRBV5-6; size: -
DNA: TGTGCCAGCAGCTTAGGGTTCCAGTCTGAGACCCAGCATTTT; CDR3: CASSLGFQSETQHF; D: -; J: TRBJ1-5; V: TRBV11-2; size: -
DNA: TGCAGTGCTAGTGACGGAGGGAGGGCCAAGGAGACCCAGTACTTC; CDR3: CSASDGGRAKETQYF; D: TRBD2; J: TRBJ2-5; V: TRBV20-1; size: -
DNA: TGTGCCACGGGGCGGTTCCAAGAGACCCAGTACTTC; CDR3: CATGRFQETQYF; D: -; J: TRBJ2-5; V: TRBV12-3/TRBV12-4; size: -
DNA: TGTGCCAGCAGCCCCGGGACAGGGCTTGCAGAGACCCAGTACTTC; CDR3: CASSPGTGLAETQYF; D: TRBD1; J: TRBJ2-5; V: TRBV7-9; size: -
DNA: TGTGCCACTTCGTCCAGCGGGAGTGCACGATTCTACGAGCAGTGCTTC; CDR3: CATSSSGSARFYEQCF; D: TRBD2; J: TRBJ2-7; V: TRBV7-3; size: -
DNA: TGTGCCAGCAGTTATAGCAGGGACAATCAGCCCCAGCATTTT; CDR3: CASSYSRDNQPQHF; D: -; J: TRBJ1-5; V: TRBV12-3/TRBV12-4; size: many